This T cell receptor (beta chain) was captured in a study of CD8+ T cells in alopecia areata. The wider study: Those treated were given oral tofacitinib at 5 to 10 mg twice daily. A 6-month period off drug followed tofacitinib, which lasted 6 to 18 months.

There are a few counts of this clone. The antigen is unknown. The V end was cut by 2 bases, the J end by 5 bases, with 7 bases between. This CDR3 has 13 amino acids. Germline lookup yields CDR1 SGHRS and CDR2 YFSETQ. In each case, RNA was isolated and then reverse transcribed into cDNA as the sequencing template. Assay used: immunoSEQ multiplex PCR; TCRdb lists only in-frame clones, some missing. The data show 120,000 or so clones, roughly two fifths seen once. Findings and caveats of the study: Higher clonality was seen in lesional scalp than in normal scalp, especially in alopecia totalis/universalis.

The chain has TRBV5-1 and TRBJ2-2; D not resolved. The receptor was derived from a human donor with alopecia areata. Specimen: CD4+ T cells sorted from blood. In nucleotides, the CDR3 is TGCGCCAGCAGCTTATTCCCGACCGGGGAGCTGTTTTTT. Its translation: CASSLFPTGELFF. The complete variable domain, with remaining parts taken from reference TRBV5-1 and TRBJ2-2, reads KAGVTQTPRYLIKTRGQQVTLSCSPISGHRSVSWYQQTPGQGLQFLFEYFSETQRNKGNFPGRFSGRQFSNSRSEMNVSTLELGDSALYLCASSLFPTGELFFGEGSRLTVL.